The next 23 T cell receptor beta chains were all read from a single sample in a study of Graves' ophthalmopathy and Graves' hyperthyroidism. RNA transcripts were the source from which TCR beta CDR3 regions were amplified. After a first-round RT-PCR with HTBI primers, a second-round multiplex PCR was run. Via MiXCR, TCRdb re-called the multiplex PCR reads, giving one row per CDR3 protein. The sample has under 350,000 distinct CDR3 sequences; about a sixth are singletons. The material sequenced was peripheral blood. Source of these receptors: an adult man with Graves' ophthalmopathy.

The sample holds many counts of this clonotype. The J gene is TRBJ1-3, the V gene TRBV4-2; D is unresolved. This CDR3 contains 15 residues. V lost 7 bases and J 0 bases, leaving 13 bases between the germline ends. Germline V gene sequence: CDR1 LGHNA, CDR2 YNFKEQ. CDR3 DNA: TGTGCCAGCACCCGGACGGGCGTCTCTGGAAACACCATATATTTT. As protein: CASTRTGVSGNTIYF.

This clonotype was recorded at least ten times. The CDR3, as DNA: TGTGCCAGCAGTTTTCTAACAGCGGCCTACGAGCAGTACTTC. It specifies CASSFLTAAYEQYF. The chain uses TRBV12-3 or TRBV12-4 and TRBJ2-7; D perhaps matches TRBD2 (5 bases). V dropped 3 bases and J dropped 2 bases, with 11 bases sitting between them. This CDR3 has 14 residues.

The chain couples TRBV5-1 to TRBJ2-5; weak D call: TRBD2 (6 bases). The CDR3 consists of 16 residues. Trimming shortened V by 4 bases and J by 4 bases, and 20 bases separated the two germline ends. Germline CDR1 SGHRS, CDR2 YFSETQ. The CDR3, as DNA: TGCGCCAGCAGCCTAGCCACCCTCGTCGGGGGAGAGACCCAGTACTTC. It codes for CASSLATLVGGETQYF.

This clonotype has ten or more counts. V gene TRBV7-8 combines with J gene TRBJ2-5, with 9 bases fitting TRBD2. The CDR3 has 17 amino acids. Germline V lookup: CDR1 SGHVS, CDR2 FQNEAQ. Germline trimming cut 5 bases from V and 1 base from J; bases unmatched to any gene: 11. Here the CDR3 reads CASSLSGGQHIQETQYF. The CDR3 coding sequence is TGTGCCAGCAGCCTTAGCGGGGGCCAACATATCCAAGAGACCCAGTACTTC.

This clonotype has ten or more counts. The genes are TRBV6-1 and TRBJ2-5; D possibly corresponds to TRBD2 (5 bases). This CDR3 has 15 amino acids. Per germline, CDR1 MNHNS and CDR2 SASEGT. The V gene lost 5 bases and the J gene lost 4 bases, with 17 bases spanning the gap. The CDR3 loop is CASSLTTGGAETQYF. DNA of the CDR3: TGTGCCAGCAGTCTGACGACCGGAGGCGCAGAGACCCAGTACTTC.

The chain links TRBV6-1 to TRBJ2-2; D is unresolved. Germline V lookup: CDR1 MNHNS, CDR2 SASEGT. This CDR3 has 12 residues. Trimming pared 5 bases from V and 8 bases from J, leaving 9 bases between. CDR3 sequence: CASSPRSGELFF. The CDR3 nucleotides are TGTGCCAGCAGTCCGAGGTCGGGGGAGCTGTTTTTT.

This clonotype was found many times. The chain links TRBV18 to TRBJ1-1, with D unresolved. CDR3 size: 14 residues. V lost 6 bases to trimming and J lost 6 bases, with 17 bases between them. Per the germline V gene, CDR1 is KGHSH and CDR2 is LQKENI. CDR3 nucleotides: TGTGCCAGCTCGCTGACCCACATGCGAGCTGAAGCTTTCTTT. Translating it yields CASSLTHMRAEAFF.

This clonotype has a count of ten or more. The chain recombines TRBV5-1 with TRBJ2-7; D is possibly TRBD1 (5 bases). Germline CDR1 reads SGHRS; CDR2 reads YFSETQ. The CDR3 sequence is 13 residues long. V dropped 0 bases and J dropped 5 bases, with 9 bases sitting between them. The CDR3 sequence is CASSLDRIHEQYF. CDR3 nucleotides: TGCGCCAGCAGCTTGGACAGGATCCACGAGCAGTACTTC.

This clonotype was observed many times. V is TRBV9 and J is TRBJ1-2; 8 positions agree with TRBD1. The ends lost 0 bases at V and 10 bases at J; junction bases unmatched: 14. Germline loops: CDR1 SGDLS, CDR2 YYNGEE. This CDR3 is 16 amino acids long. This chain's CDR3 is CASSVALVGQGTSYTF. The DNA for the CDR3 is TGTGCCAGCAGCGTAGCACTCGTCGGACAGGGTACTTCCTACACCTTC.

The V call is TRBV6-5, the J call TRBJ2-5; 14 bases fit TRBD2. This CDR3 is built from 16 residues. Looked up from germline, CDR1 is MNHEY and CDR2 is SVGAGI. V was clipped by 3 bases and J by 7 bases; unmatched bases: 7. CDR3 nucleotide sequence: TGTGCCAGCAGTTATCCCGGGACTAGCGGGAGATGGACCCAGTACTTC. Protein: CASSYPGTSGRWTQYF.

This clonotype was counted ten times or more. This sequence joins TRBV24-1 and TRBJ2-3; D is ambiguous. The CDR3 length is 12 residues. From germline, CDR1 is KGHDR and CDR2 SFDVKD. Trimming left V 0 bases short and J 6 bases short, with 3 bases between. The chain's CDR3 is CATSDLWDTQYF. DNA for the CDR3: TGTGCCACCAGTGATTTGTGGGATACGCAGTATTTT.

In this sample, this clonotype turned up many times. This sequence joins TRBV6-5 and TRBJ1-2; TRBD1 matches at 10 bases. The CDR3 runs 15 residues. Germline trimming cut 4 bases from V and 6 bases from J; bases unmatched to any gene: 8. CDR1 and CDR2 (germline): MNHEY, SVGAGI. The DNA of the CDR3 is TGTGCCAGCAGTTCAAACCGGGACAGGGGAGATGGCTACACCTTC. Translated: CASSSNRDRGDGYTF.

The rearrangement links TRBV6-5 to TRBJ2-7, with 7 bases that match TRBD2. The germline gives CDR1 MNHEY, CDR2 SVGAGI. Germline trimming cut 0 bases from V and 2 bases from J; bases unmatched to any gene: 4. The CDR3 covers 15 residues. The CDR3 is CASSYSVAGTYEQYF. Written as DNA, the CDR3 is TGTGCCAGCAGTTACTCGGTAGCGGGTACCTACGAGCAGTACTTC.

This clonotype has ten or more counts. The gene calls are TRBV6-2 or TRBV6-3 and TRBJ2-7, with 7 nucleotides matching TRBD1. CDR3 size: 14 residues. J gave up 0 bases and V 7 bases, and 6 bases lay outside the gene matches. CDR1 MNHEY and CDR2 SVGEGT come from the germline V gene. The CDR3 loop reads CASKRQGTSYEQYF. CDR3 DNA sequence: TGTGCCAGCAAACGACAGGGTACCTCCTACGAGCAGTACTTC.

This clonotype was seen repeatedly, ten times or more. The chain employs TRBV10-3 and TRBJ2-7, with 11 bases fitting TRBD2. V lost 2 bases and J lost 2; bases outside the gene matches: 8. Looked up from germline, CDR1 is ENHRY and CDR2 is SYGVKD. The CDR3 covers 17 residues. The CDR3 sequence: CAISEPSGGPTPYEQYF. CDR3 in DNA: TGTGCCATCAGTGAGCCTAGCGGGGGGCCGACCCCCTACGAGCAGTACTTC.

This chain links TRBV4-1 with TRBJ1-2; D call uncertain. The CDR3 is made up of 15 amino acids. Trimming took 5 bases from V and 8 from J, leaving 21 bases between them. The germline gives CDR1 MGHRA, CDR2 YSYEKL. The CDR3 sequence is CASSATGSGEGGYTF. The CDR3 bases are TGCGCCAGCAGCGCCACGGGAAGCGGAGAGGGAGGCTACACCTTC.

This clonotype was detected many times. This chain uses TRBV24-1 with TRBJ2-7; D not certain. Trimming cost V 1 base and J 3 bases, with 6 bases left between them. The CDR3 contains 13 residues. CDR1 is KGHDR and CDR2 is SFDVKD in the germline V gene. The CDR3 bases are TGTGCCACCAGTGATTTTCCCCACTACGAGCAGTACTTC. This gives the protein CATSDFPHYEQYF.

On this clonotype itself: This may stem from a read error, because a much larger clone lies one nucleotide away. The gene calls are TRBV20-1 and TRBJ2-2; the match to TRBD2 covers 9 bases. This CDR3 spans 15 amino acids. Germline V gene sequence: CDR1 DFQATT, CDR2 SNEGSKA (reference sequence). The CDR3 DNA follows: TGCACTGCTAGAAGACTAGCGGCGAACACCGGGGAGCTGTTTTTT. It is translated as CTARRLAANTGELFF.

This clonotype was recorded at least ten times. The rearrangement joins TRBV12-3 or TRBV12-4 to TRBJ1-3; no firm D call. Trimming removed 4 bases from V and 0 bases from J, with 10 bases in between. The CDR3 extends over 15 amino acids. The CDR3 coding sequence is TGTGCCAGCAGTTCACGACGGCCCTCTGGAAACACCATATATTTT. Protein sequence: CASSSRRPSGNTIYF.

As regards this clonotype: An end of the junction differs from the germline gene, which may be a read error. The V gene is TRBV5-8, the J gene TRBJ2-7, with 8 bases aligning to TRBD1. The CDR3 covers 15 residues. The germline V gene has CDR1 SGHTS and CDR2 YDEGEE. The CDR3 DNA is TGTGCCGGCAGCTTGGATCCGGGGACAGGCTACGAGCAGTACTTC. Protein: CAGSLDPGTGYEQYF.

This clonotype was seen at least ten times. The CDR3 loop is CAWSARTGLNSPLHF. DNA for the CDR3: TGTGCCTGGAGTGCAAGGACCGGGCTTAATTCACCCCTCCACTTT. V usage is TRBV30 and J usage is TRBJ1-6; D ambiguous. The V gene's germline CDR1 is GTSNPN and CDR2 SVGIG (reference sequence). The germline V and J ends were trimmed by 1 base and 6 bases, with 13 bases remaining between them. There are 15 residues in the CDR3.

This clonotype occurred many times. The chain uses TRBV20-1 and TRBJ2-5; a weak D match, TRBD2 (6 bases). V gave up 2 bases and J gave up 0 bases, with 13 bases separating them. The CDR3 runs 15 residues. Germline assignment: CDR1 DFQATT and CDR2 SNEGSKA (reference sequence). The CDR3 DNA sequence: TGCAGTGCTAGAAGCCGACTAGGGTACCAAGAGACCCAGTACTTC. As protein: CSARSRLGYQETQYF.

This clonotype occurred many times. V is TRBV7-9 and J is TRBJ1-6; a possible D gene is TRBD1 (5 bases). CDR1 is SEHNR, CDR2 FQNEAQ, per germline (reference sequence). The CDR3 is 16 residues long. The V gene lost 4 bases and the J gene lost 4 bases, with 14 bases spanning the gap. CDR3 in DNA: TGTGCCAGCAGCTCCGTCGGCGACAGTTATAATTCACCCCTCCACTTT. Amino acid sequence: CASSSVGDSYNSPLHF. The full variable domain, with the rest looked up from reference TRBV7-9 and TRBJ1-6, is DTGVSQNPRHKITKRGQNVTFRCDPISEHNRLYWYRQTLGQGPEFLTYFQNEAQLEKSRLLSDRFSAERPKGSFSTLEIQRTEQGDSAMYLCASSSVGDSYNSPLHFGNGTRLTVT.